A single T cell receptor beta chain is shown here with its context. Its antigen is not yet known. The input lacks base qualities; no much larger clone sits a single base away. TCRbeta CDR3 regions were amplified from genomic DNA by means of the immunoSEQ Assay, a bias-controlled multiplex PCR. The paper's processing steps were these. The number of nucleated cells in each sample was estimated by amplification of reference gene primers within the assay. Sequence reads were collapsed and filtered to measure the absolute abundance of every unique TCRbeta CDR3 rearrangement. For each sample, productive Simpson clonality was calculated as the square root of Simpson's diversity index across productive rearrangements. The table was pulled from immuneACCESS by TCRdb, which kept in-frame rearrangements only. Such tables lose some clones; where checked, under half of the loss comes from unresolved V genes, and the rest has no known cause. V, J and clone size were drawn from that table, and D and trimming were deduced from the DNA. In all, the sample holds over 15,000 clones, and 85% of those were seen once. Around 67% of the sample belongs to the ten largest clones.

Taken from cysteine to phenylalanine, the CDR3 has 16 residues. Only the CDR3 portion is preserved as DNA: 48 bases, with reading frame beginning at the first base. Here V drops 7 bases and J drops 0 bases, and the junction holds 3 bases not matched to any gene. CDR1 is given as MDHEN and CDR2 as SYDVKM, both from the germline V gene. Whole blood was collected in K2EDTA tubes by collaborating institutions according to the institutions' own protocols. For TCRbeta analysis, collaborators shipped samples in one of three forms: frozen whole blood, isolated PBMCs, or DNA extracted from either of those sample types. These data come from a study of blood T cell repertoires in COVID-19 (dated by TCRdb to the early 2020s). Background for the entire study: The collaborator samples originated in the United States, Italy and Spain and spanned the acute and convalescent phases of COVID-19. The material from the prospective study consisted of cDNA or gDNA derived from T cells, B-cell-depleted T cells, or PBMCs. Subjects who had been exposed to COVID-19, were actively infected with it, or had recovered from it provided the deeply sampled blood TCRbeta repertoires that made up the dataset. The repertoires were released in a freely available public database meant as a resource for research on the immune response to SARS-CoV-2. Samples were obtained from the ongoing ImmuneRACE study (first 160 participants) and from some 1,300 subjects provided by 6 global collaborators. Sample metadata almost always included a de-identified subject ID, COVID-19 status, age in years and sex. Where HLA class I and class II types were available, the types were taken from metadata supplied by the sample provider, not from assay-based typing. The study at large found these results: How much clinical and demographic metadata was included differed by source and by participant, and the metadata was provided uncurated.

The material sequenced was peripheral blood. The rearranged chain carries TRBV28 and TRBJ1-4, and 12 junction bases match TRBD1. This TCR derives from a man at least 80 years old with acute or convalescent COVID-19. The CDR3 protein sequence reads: CASKGQGATTNEKLFF. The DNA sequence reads TGTGCCAGCAAGGGACAGGGGGCGACAACTAATGAAAAACTGTTTTTT.